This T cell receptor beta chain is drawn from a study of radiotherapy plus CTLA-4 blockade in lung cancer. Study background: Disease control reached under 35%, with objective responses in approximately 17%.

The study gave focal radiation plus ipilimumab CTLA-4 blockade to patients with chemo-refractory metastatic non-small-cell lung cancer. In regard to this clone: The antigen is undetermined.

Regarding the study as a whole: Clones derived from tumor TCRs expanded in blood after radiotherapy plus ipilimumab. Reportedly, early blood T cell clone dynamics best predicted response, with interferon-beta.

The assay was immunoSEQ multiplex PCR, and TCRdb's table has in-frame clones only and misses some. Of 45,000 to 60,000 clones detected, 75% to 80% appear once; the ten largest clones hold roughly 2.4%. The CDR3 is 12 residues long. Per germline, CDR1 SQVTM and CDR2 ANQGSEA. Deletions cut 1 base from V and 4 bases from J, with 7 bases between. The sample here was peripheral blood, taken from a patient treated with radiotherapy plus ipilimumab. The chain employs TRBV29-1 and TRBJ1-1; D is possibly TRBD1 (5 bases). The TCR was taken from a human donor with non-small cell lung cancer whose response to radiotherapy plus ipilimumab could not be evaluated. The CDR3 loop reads CSVEAGGTEAFF. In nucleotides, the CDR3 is TGCAGCGTTGAAGCGGGGGGCACTGAAGCTTTCTTT.